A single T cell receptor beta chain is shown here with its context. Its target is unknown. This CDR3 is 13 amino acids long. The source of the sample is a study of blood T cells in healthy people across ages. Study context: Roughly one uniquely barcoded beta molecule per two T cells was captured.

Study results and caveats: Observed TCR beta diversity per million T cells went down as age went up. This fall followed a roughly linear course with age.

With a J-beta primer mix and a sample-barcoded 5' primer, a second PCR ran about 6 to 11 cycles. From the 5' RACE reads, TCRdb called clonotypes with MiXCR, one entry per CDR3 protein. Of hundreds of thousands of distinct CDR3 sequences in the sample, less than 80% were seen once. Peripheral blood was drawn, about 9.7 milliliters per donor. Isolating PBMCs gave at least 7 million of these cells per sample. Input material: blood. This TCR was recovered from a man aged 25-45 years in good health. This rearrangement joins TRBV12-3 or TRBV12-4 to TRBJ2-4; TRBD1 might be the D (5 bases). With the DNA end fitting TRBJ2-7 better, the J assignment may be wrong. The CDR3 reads CASKGQGAHEQYF. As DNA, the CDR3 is TGTGCCAGCAAGGGGCAAGGGGCCCACGAGCAGTACTTC.